This T cell receptor (beta chain) was documented in a study of CD8 T cells in Susac syndrome (dated by TCRdb to the late 2010s). For the wider study: Whether CD8+ T cell activation and differentiation in Susac syndrome was antigen driven was tested using repertoire sequencing.

As concerns this clonotype: The antigen this receptor binds is unknown. No much larger clone exists at a distance of one base, and base qualities are not known.

General findings and caveats noted by the study authors: The number of individuals in the TCR sequencing and HLA analysis was recognized as being relatively small.

High-throughput TCR beta sequencing profiled peripheral blood CD8+ and CD4+ T cells from healthy donors, Susac syndrome patients and multiple sclerosis patients. Treatment-naive patients with stable or active relapsing-remitting disease fulfilling revised McDonald criteria were used as multiple sclerosis controls. CD8+ TEMRA cells were enriched by FACS, while bulk CD8+ and CD4+ T cells were purified by magnetic negative isolation. Blood was drawn into EDTA tubes, processed within 24 hours, and PBMCs were isolated by density gradient centrifugation. PBMCs intended for TCR sequencing were cryopreserved in liquid nitrogen and were subsequently thawed in a 37 degrees C water bath. A purity of at least 90% was achieved for sorted or isolated CD4+, CD8+ and CD8+ TEMRA cells. RNA was extracted using the RNeasy kit, and roughly 0.5 to 1 microgram was reverse transcribed with random hexamers. The immunoSEQ multiplex PCR assay, which covers 54 Vbeta and 13 Jbeta segments, was used to amplify TCR beta CDR3 regions. To correct PCR amplification bias, a synthetic template baseline was used for both primer optimization and computational correction. The authors processed their data as follows. Reads were annotated to V, D and J genes according to IMGT and were analyzed with immunoSEQ Analyzer, with only productive sequences retained. Clonality was calculated as one minus the Shannon entropy normalized by log2 of the number of productive unique sequences. For each patient and control, public and private clones were evaluated within the 100 most prevalent clones. Clones were defined as Susac-specific if absent from the healthy and MS cohorts, from some 1,000 published viral clones and from other ImmuneACCESS disease sequences. TCRdb's own reprocessing of the public reads used fastp at Q25 and MiXCR and kept productive beta chains. Merged by CDR3 protein, the rows form single entries marked with the most common genes and DNA. TCRdb's processing, not the study's, gives the V and J calls here. Within this sample are 170,000 or so distinct CDR3 sequences, with about 93% of them counted one time only. The ten largest make up roughly 0.098% of the sample.

From a lookup of the germline V gene (reference sequence), CDR1 and CDR2 are SGHAT and FQDESV. The CDR3 contains 14 residues, cysteine and phenylalanine counted. The sequence is cut down to CDR3 DNA, 42 bases in frame from base 1. V is shortened by 8 bases, J by 5 bases, and the region joining them spans 18 bases. This chain joins TRBV11-1 to TRBJ1-1, with no D gene named confidently. The TCR originated in a human donor with multiple sclerosis. Sequenced sample: CD4+ T cells from PBMCs. CDR3 protein: CASGGGGLRTEAFF. The DNA sequence follows: TGTGCCAGCGGCGGAGGAGGTTTAAGGACTGAAGCTTTCTTT.